Listed here are 26 T cell receptor beta chains from one sample, sequenced in a study of blood T cell repertoires in COVID-19 (dated by TCRdb to 2018 to 2020). Libraries came from the immunoSEQ multiplex PCR assay. What TCRdb holds here is the immuneACCESS table cut down to in-frame rearrangements. Part of the clones is not present; checked against another copy, under half of the missing clones reflect an unresolved V gene, and the others are unexplained. Present in this sample are more than 95,000 clones, approximately 82% of which were seen just once. Clones ranked in the top ten supply 3.8% of the sample. The sequencing sample was made of peripheral blood. Receptors originate from a woman aged 50 to 65 with acute or convalescent COVID-19.

This chain links TRBV6-5 with TRBJ1-5; D gene unclear. This CDR3 comprises 11 residues. Per the germline V gene, CDR1 is MNHEY and CDR2 is SVGAGI. V lost 8 bases, J lost 7 bases, and 9 bases lay in between. CDR3 nucleotide sequence: TGTGCCAGCGGCCTCGGGCAGCCCCAGCATTTT. It translates to CASGLGQPQHF.

This clone was seen a handful of times. This chain connects TRBV6-6 to TRBJ1-5; D call uncertain. The germline V gene encodes CDR1 MNHNY and CDR2 SVGAGI (reference sequence). Trimming removed 0 bases at V and 8 bases at J, with 11 bases between. The CDR3 loop spans 14 amino acids. The CDR3 region is CASSYSPPPEPQHF. CDR3 DNA sequence: TGTGCCAGCAGTTACTCGCCGCCTCCAGAGCCCCAGCATTTT.

The chain recombines TRBV6-5 with TRBJ1-1; possibly TRBD1 for D (5 bases). The germline V and J ends were trimmed by 5 bases and 1 base, with 11 bases remaining between them. The CDR3 covers 14 residues. Germline CDR1 and CDR2: MNHEY and SVGAGI. For the CDR3, the DNA is TGTGCCAGCAGTCGCATGACAGCGAACACTGAAGCTTTCTTT. It encodes CASSRMTANTEAFF.

The chain couples TRBV5-1 to TRBJ2-5; a weak D match, TRBD2 (5 bases). This CDR3 region has 14 residues. The germline CDR1 and CDR2 sequences are SGHRS and YFSETQ. Trimming left V 0 bases short and J 5 bases short, with 11 bases between. DNA for the CDR3: TGCGCCAGCAGCTTGGAAGCCACGGGGGAGACCCAGTACTTC. Translation gives CASSLEATGETQYF.

The sample holds a few counts of this clone. This sequence joins TRBV30 and TRBJ1-1; D is undetermined. The CDR3 runs to 11 residues. From germline, CDR1 is GTSNPN and CDR2 SVGIG (reference sequence). Trimming cost V 1 base and J 7 bases, with 7 bases left between them. The DNA for the CDR3 is TGTGCCTGGAGTGCGCGGTTTGAAGCTTTCTTT. Its protein product is CAWSARFEAFF.

This sequence joins TRBV7-2 and TRBJ2-7; TRBD1 is a possible D gene (5 bases). V shed 1 base and J shed 2 bases, with 12 bases lying between them. This CDR3 is 15 amino acids long. Germline CDR1 reads SGHTA; CDR2 reads FQGNSA. The CDR3 DNA sequence: TGTGCCAGCAGCTTAGGGTTGGGGCTAACCTACGAGCAGTACTTC. Its translation is CASSLGLGLTYEQYF.

The chain carries TRBV9 and TRBJ2-7; D perhaps matches TRBD2 (7 bases). V was trimmed by 4 bases and J by 3 bases, leaving 14 bases between them. Germline lookup yields CDR1 SGDLS and CDR2 YYNGEE. CDR3 length: 14 amino acids. The CDR3 nucleotides read TGTGCCAGCAGCCGAGAGGGGGGGGACTACGAGCAGTACTTC. This sequence encodes CASSREGGDYEQYF.

J is TRBJ1-1 and V is TRBV30; no definite D call. CDR1 GTSNPN and CDR2 SVGIG come from the germline V gene (reference sequence). The CDR3 extends over 14 amino acids. The V end was cut by 3 bases, the J end by 3 bases, with 14 bases between. CDR3 DNA: TGTGCCTGGAGAAAGAGGAGGGCTTACACTGAAGCTTTCTTT. Amino acid sequence: CAWRKRRAYTEAFF. Based on the CDR3 plus reference TRBV30 and TRBJ1-1, the full variable domain is SQTIHQWPATLVQPVGSPLSLECTVEGTSNPNLYWYRQAAGRGLQLLFYSVGIGQISSEVPQNLSASRPQDRQFILSSKKLLLSDSGFYLCAWRKRRAYTEAFFGQGTRLTVV.

V is TRBV6-6 and J is TRBJ2-7; 9 nucleotides agree with TRBD1. In germline, CDR1 is MNHNY, CDR2 SVGAGI (reference sequence). The trim removed 6 bases at V and 6 bases at J, leaving 12 bases unmatched. The CDR3 sequence is 15 residues long. The CDR3 loop reads CASRVSGTGLGEQYF. CDR3 nucleotide sequence: TGTGCCAGCAGAGTATCCGGGACAGGGTTGGGCGAGCAGTACTTC.

The gene calls are TRBV9 and TRBJ2-1, with TRBD1 matching over 9 bases. Losses at the gene ends were 4 bases for V and 4 bases for J; bases not matched to a gene: 6. Germline V CDR1 and CDR2: SGDLS, YYNGEE. The CDR3 is 15 amino acids. The CDR3 region is CASSPTGGAYNEQFF. The CDR3 DNA sequence: TGTGCCAGCAGCCCTACAGGGGGCGCTTACAATGAGCAGTTCTTC.

This clone was detected a few times. The gene calls are TRBV19 and TRBJ1-1; 9 nucleotides match TRBD1. With 2 bases clipped from V and 4 bases from J, the junction kept 8 bases outside the gene matches. The length of the CDR3 is 16 residues. Germline V gives CDR1 LNHDA, CDR2 SQIVND (reference sequence). CDR3 DNA sequence: TGTGCCAGTAGTATAAGGCCGGGACAGGGTTTCACTGAAGCTTTCTTT. Amino acid sequence: CASSIRPGQGFTEAFF.

The chain links TRBV11-2 to TRBJ1-2; TRBD1 matches at 9 bases. V trimming: 5 bases; J trimming: 8 bases; junction bases outside the gene matches: 3. The CDR3 loop spans 12 amino acids. CDR1 and CDR2 from the germline V gene are SGHAT and FQNNGV. The DNA for the CDR3 is TGTGCCAGCAGCCGGGACAGGGTCGGCTACACCTTC. Translation: CASSRDRVGYTF.

This clone was seen a few times. The rearrangement links TRBV7-2 to TRBJ2-4; 9 nucleotides line up with TRBD1. This CDR3 region has 15 residues. After removal of 7 bases from V and 1 base from J, the junction contained 5 bases not matched to a gene. Germline CDR1 reads SGHTA; CDR2 reads FQGNSA. For the CDR3, the DNA is TGTGCCAGCACTGGGACAGGGTTTGCCAAAAACATTCAGTACTTC. This codes for CASTGTGFAKNIQYF.

The rearrangement uses TRBV5-3 and TRBJ2-2; D not resolved. TRBV5-3 is an open reading frame, and its role is uncertain. V lost 9 bases, J lost 2 bases, and 2 bases lay in between. The CDR3 runs 10 residues. The CDR3, as DNA: TGTGCCATAAACACCGGGGAGCTGTTTTTT. Its translation is CAINTGELFF.

The chain combines TRBV27 with TRBJ2-3; D possibly corresponds to TRBD2 (6 bases). CDR1 is MNHEY and CDR2 is SMNVEV in the germline V gene (reference sequence). The CDR3 is made up of 12 amino acids. With 3 bases removed from V and 14 bases from J, the gap between germline ends came to 15 bases. This CDR3 reads CASSFERGRRYF. CDR3 sequence (DNA): TGTGCCAGCAGTTTTGAACGGGGGAGGAGGTATTTT.

In its sample, this clone was seen once. The rearrangement links TRBV4-1 to TRBJ2-7, with TRBD1 identical over 7 bases. V shed 9 bases, J shed 1 base, and the junction held 6 bases outside the gene matches. The CDR3 runs 13 residues. In germline, CDR1 is MGHRA, CDR2 YSYEKL. This chain's CDR3 is CASRRTGSYEQYF. The CDR3, as DNA: TGCGCCAGTAGAAGGACAGGATCCTACGAGCAGTACTTC.

This rearrangement joins TRBV6-5 to TRBJ1-5; maybe TRBD1 (5 bases). CDR1 and CDR2 (germline): MNHEY, SVGAGI. With 8 bases removed from V and 0 bases from J, the gap between germline ends came to 14 bases. The CDR3 extends over 15 amino acids. CDR3 DNA sequence: TGTGCCAGCGGGTACGGGACTTATAGCAATCAGCCCCAGCATTTT. Translated: CASGYGTYSNQPQHF.

The V and J genes are TRBV10-3 and TRBJ1-1; D gene uncertain. Germline V gene lookup returns CDR1 ENHRY and CDR2 SYGVKD. This CDR3 region has 13 residues. V lost 11 bases to trimming and J lost 0 bases, with 13 bases between them. This CDR3 is CAAREDMNTEAFF. In nucleotides, the CDR3 is TGTGCCGCCCGAGAAGACATGAACACTGAAGCTTTCTTT.

This chain links TRBV5-4 with TRBJ2-7, with D uncertain. The CDR3 length is 12 residues. Germline-derived CDR1 and CDR2 are SGHNT and YYREEE (reference sequence). V was pared by 0 bases and J by 8 bases, with 9 bases between. The CDR3 DNA is TGTGCCAGCAGCTTGGATCCCTCCCAGCAGTACTTC. Encoded protein: CASSLDPSQQYF.

The chain uses TRBV28 and TRBJ1-5; possible D gene TRBD1, 5 bases. This CDR3 spans 14 amino acids. Germline V gene lookup returns CDR1 MDHEN and CDR2 SYDVKM. The germline V and J ends were trimmed by 6 bases and 3 bases, with 12 bases remaining between them. The CDR3 sequence is CASSTGGNNQPQHF. CDR3 nucleotides: TGTGCCAGCAGCACGGGGGGAAACAATCAGCCCCAGCATTTT.

The chain links TRBV3-1 (or the pseudogene TRBV3-2) to TRBJ1-6; the match to TRBD1 covers 8 bases. The CDR3 is 14 residues long. The V segment lost 6 bases and the J segment 6 bases; nucleotides outside the gene matches: 4. Per germline, CDR1 LGHDT and CDR2 YNNKEL (reference sequence). Here the CDR3 DNA reads TGTGCCAGCAGTTACGGACAGGGTAATTCACCCCTCCACTTT. Its protein is CASSYGQGNSPLHF.

The rearrangement joins TRBV6-5 to TRBJ1-4, with D hard to call. CDR3 size: 15 residues. Germline V gives CDR1 MNHEY, CDR2 SVGAGI. With 6 bases removed from V and 2 bases from J, the gap between germline ends came to 13 bases. Here the CDR3 DNA reads TGTGCCAGCAGCATGGGCCCGGCCACTAATGAAAAACTGTTTTTT. Its translation: CASSMGPATNEKLFF.

The chain recombines TRBV6-5 with TRBJ1-2; D is ambiguous. V was pared by 0 bases and J by 2 bases, with 7 bases between. This CDR3 contains 14 residues. Germline CDR1 and CDR2: MNHEY and SVGAGI. In nucleotides, the CDR3 is TGTGCCAGCAGTTACTCAGCACCAAACTATGGCTACACCTTC. Amino acids: CASSYSAPNYGYTF.

The rearrangement joins TRBV29-1 to TRBJ2-7, with a tentative D call TRBD2 (5 bases). The CDR3 runs 10 residues. V lost 7 bases and J lost 3, with 7 bases in between. Per germline, CDR1 SQVTM and CDR2 ANQGSEA. The CDR3 bases are TGCAGCGCCCGGGACTACGAGCAGTACTTC. Protein: CSARDYEQYF.

This clone was seen only a few times. One end of the junction fails to match germline, which may point to a read error. The chain links TRBV7-7 to TRBJ2-5; the match to TRBD2 covers 12 bases. Germline values: CDR1 SSHAT, CDR2 FNYEAQ (reference sequence). This CDR3 has 16 residues. The CDR3 here is CASSLGLAGSKETQYF. DNA of the CDR3: TGTGCTAGCAGCCTTGGACTAGCGGGGTCCAAAGAGACCCAGTACTTC.

This clone occurred a few times. The V and J genes are TRBV2 and TRBJ1-1; D remains unclear. Germline V lookup: CDR1 SNHLY, CDR2 FYNNEI. Trimming stripped 5 bases from V and 2 bases from J, with 9 bases between. This CDR3 region has 13 residues. The CDR3 DNA sequence: TGTGCCAGCAGTTCCCAGGTAAACACTGAAGCTTTCTTT. This gives the protein CASSSQVNTEAFF.